A single sample is the source of the 12 T cell receptor beta chains below, sequenced in a study of blood T cell repertoires in COVID-19. Profiling relied on immunoSEQ multiplex PCR, and the TCRdb table lists in-frame clones only, not all of them. Found here are hundreds of thousands of clones, roughly 83% of them singletons; the top ten hold approximately 6%. The source material was peripheral blood. Receptors were obtained from a woman at least 80 years old with COVID-19, enrolled during active disease.

V gene TRBV10-3 combines with J gene TRBJ2-7; TRBD2 matches 7 bases. The trim removed 10 bases at V and 0 bases at J, leaving 6 bases unmatched. The CDR3 sequence is 13 residues long. The V gene's germline CDR1 is ENHRY and CDR2 SYGVKD. The CDR3 nucleotides are TGTGCCACTCGGGGGGAAAGCTCCTACGAGCAGTACGTC. Translating it yields CATRGESSYEQYV.

This chain uses TRBV11-2 with TRBJ1-1, with D hard to call. This CDR3 region has 14 residues. Looked up from germline, CDR1 is SGHAT and CDR2 is FQNNGV. V shed 8 bases and J shed 4 bases, with 17 bases lying between them. The CDR3 loop is CASGLRGGSTEAFF. The DNA for the CDR3 is TGTGCCAGCGGACTCAGAGGAGGGAGCACTGAAGCTTTCTTT.

V gene TRBV6-1 combines with J gene TRBJ1-3; D remains ambiguous. The CDR3 is 15 residues long. The V gene lost 2 bases and the J gene lost 2 bases, with 10 bases spanning the gap. The germline V gene encodes CDR1 MNHNS and CDR2 SASEGT. The CDR3 sequence: CASSELPSTGNTIYF. CDR3 sequence (DNA): TGTGCCAGCAGTGAACTTCCGAGCACTGGAAACACCATATATTTT.

The V gene is TRBV6-5, the J gene TRBJ2-3; 7 nucleotides align to TRBD2. Germline CDR1 is MNHEY and CDR2 is SVGAGI. Trimming removed 2 bases from V and 2 bases from J; junction bases left unmatched: 7. The CDR3 runs to 16 residues. The CDR3: CASSYVSGVPTDTQYF. CDR3 DNA: TGTGCCAGCAGTTACGTCAGCGGGGTACCCACAGATACGCAGTATTTT.

This chain connects TRBV27 to TRBJ1-1, with D possibly being TRBD1 (6 bases). Germline V gives CDR1 MNHEY, CDR2 SMNVEV (reference sequence). This CDR3 has 17 residues. V dropped 10 bases and J dropped 5 bases, with 29 bases sitting between them. DNA of the CDR3: TGTGCCATCCCCGTTCTGCGAGGCGGGGGGCTGGGGACTGAAGCTTTCTTT. This encodes CAIPVLRGGGLGTEAFF.

The rearrangement links TRBV7-9 to TRBJ1-1; perhaps TRBD1 as D (5 bases). This CDR3 spans 16 amino acids. CDR1 is SEHNR, CDR2 FQNEAQ, per germline (reference sequence). Between the trimmed V and J ends, which lost 5 bases and 5 bases, there was a span of 21 bases. The CDR3 loop reads CASSRTLGQGLTEAFF. The CDR3 bases are TGTGCCAGCAGCCGAACGTTGGGGCAGGGTTTAACTGAAGCTTTCTTT.

Note on this clone: One junction end does not reproduce the germline sequence, and a read error may be involved. The V call is TRBV25-1, the J call TRBJ1-1; D is undetermined. This CDR3 has 14 amino acids. Germline V lookup: CDR1 MGHDK, CDR2 SYGVNS. The CDR3 loop is CASSEPPLQTSPIF. The DNA of the CDR3 is TGTGCCAGCAGTGAACCCCCGCTTCAAACTTCTCCGATCTTT. Full variable domain (rest looked up from reference TRBV25-1 and TRBJ1-1): EADIYQTPRYLVIGTGKKITLECSQTMGHDKMYWYQQDPGMELHLIHYSYGVNSTEKGDLSSESTVSRIRTEHFPLTLESARPSHTSQYLCASSEPPLQTSPIFGQGTRLTVV.

V gene TRBV4-1 combines with J gene TRBJ1-1, with a weak D call TRBD1 (5 bases). The CDR3 consists of 16 residues. CDR1 and CDR2 (germline): MGHRA, YSYEKL. V was clipped by 3 bases and J by 0 bases, with 14 bases between them. CDR3 in DNA: TGCGCCAGCAGCCAGGATTCAGGGATCTTGAACACTGAAGCTTTCTTT. It specifies CASSQDSGILNTEAFF.

This clone was recorded a few times. The chain links TRBV6-6 to TRBJ2-1, with TRBD2 identical over 14 bases. V lost 4 bases, J lost 7 bases, and 6 bases stayed unmatched. The CDR3 is 16 residues long. Per germline, CDR1 MNHNY and CDR2 SVGAGI (reference sequence). The CDR3 DNA is TGTGCCAGCAGTTTCCAGACTAGCGGGGGGGCGAATGAGCAGTTCTTC. Its protein product is CASSFQTSGGANEQFF.

This clone appeared a few times. The chain uses TRBV2 and TRBJ2-7, with 10 bases matching TRBD2. The CDR3 is 13 amino acids. Germline CDR1 is SNHLY and CDR2 is FYNNEI. With V trimmed by 5 bases and J by 6 bases, 4 bases remained unmatched. CDR3 protein: CASSSIAGGEQYV. In DNA, the CDR3 is TGTGCCAGCAGTTCGATAGCGGGGGGCGAGCAGTACGTC.

V gene TRBV5-1 combines with J gene TRBJ1-4; D remains ambiguous. Per the germline V gene, CDR1 is SGHRS and CDR2 is YFSETQ. Trimming removed 0 bases from V and 8 bases from J, with 11 bases in between. This CDR3 region has 14 residues. The CDR3 DNA follows: TGCGCCAGCAGCTTGGGATCCGGGTCCGAAAAACTGTTTTTT. Residues: CASSLGSGSEKLFF.

The gene calls are TRBV2 and TRBJ1-3; 8 bases agree with TRBD1. This CDR3 spans 16 amino acids. J lost 2 bases, V lost 8 bases, and 11 bases had no gene match. Germline V gene sequence: CDR1 SNHLY, CDR2 FYNNEI. DNA of the CDR3: TGTGCCAGCGCTACGGGGGACAGGATTGCTGGAAACACCATATATTTT. This translates into CASATGDRIAGNTIYF. Complete variable domain (other parts from reference TRBV2 and TRBJ1-3): EPEVTQTPSHQVTQMGQEVILRCVPISNHLYFYWYRQILGQKVEFLVSFYNNEISEKSEIFDDQFSVERPDGSNFTLKIRSTKLEDSAMYFCASATGDRIAGNTIYFGEGSWLTVV.